The text below deals with one TCR beta chain. What it recognizes is unknown. The entry originates in a study of shared clonotypes between healthy human individuals. The study's findings and limits: It was observed that 5% to 6% of naive CD4 clonotypes were shared across a handful of donors. Rarefaction demonstrated incomplete sorted-subset sequencing despite large depth.

Assay used: immunoSEQ multiplex PCR; TCRdb lists only in-frame clones, some missing. The sample lists about 190,000 clones, about 68% occurring once. CD45RA-negative memory and CD45RA+ naive subsets were split from the CD4+ cells. V shed 5 bases and J shed 4 bases, with 14 bases lying between them. This CDR3 contains 15 residues. The germline CDR1 and CDR2 sequences are SEHNR and FQNEAQ (reference sequence). This receptor was identified in a man aged 25-45 years in good health. The chain joins TRBV7-9 to TRBJ1-4; no clear D. The specimen sequenced was memory CD4+ T cells sorted from blood. Stated subset: CD45RA-negative fraction. In DNA, the CDR3 is TGTGCCAGCAGCAAGAACCTAGCCGATAATGAAAAACTGTTTTTT. Encoded protein: CASSKNLADNEKLFF.